One sample yielded the 17 T cell receptor beta chains listed below, sequenced in a study of OX40 agonist ivuxolimab in advanced cancers. The table came from immunoSEQ multiplex PCR; TCRdb's copy has only in-frame clones and leaves some out. The sample lists approximately 96,000 clones, about nine tenths seen once, with around 1.5% in the top ten. The sequenced sample was CD4+ or CD8+ T cells sorted from blood, obtained in a trial of the OX40 agonist ivuxolimab. These receptors were obtained from an adult with an advanced solid tumor such as melanoma, head and neck, liver or kidney cancer.

This chain links TRBV5-1 with TRBJ2-5; 8 nucleotides line up with TRBD2. The CDR3 length is 15 residues. Looked up from germline, CDR1 is SGHRS and CDR2 is YFSETQ. Trimming cost V 1 base and J 4 bases; bases outside gene matches: 6. The CDR3 sequence is CASSLSGRGAETQYF. The CDR3 coding sequence is TGCGCCAGCAGCTTGAGCGGGAGAGGGGCAGAGACCCAGTACTTC.

In its sample, this clone was seen a few times. The rearrangement uses TRBV6-1 and TRBJ1-2; D is unclear. The germline gives CDR1 MNHNS, CDR2 SASEGT. V was cut by 8 bases and J by 2 bases, with 15 bases left in between. The CDR3 is made up of 14 amino acids. CDR3 amino acids: CASVIETGNYGYTF. The CDR3 nucleotides are TGTGCCAGCGTCATAGAGACTGGAAACTATGGCTACACCTTC.

This rearrangement joins TRBV5-6 to TRBJ1-2; D is possibly TRBD1 (6 bases). V dropped 1 base and J dropped 7 bases, with 11 bases sitting between them. Germline V lookup: CDR1 SGHDT, CDR2 YYEEEE. There are 13 residues in the CDR3. CDR3 protein: CASSLWGATGYTF. The CDR3 coding sequence is TGTGCCAGCAGCTTGTGGGGGGCCACTGGCTACACCTTC.

The chain has TRBV7-9 and TRBJ2-1; 8 bases agree with TRBD2. The germline V gene has CDR1 SEHNR and CDR2 FQNEAQ (reference sequence). This CDR3 is 13 amino acids long. J gave up 7 bases and V 6 bases, and 5 bases lay outside the gene matches. CDR3 loop: CASRETSVNEQFF. The CDR3 DNA reads as TGTGCCAGCAGGGAGACTAGCGTTAATGAGCAGTTCTTC.

The gene calls are TRBV5-1 and TRBJ2-4; TRBD1 agrees at 7 bases. Losses at the gene ends were 5 bases for V and 1 base for J; bases not matched to a gene: 18. The germline V gene encodes CDR1 SGHRS and CDR2 YFSETQ. This CDR3 contains 19 residues. Written as DNA, the CDR3 is TGCGCCAGCAGTTCACGAACTCAAACGGGACAGCCGGCCAAAAACATTCAGTACTTC. It translates to CASSSRTQTGQPAKNIQYF.

This chain links TRBV19 with TRBJ1-5; the D is unclear. The V gene's germline CDR1 is LNHDA and CDR2 SQIVND (reference sequence). Trimming removed 0 bases at V and 7 bases at J, with 13 bases between. This CDR3 region has 15 residues. The CDR3 DNA is TGTGCCAGTAGTATAGAAGGTTCGGGAATGCAGCCCCAGCATTTT. Translated, it gives CASSIEGSGMQPQHF.

Written as DNA, the CDR3 is TGTGCCAGCTCCCCCGGACTAGCGGGAACCTACAATGAGCAGTTCTTC. Translated: CASSPGLAGTYNEQFF. The rearrangement joins TRBV18 to TRBJ2-1; 12 nucleotides agree with TRBD2. Germline V gene sequence: CDR1 KGHSH, CDR2 LQKENI. The CDR3 runs 16 residues. Trimming at V came to 6 bases and at J to 2 bases, leaving 5 bases not matched to a gene.

The chain joins TRBV30 to TRBJ2-5; a weak D match, TRBD2 (6 bases). There are 14 residues in the CDR3. Germline lookup yields CDR1 GTSNPN and CDR2 SVGIG (reference sequence). V gave up 3 bases and J gave up 4 bases, with 15 bases separating them. This chain's CDR3 is CAWSGGSVGETQYF. The CDR3 region has the DNA TGTGCCTGGAGCGGGGGTTCAGTGGGAGAGACCCAGTACTTC.

This clone appeared a few times. The chain uses TRBV7-8 and TRBJ2-3; D perhaps matches TRBD2 (6 bases). Germline CDR1 SGHVS, CDR2 FQNEAQ. Trimming shortened V by 5 bases and J by 2 bases, and 17 bases separated the two germline ends. This CDR3 comprises 16 residues. In DNA, the CDR3 is TGTGCCAGCAGCCCAGGCGCGGGACTTAACACAGATACGCAGTATTTT. The encoded protein is CASSPGAGLNTDTQYF. The whole variable domain, remainder taken from reference TRBV7-8 and TRBJ2-3, is GAGVSQSPRYKVAKRGQDVALRCDPISGHVSLFWYQQALGQGPEFLTYFQNEAQLDKSGLPSDRFFAERPEGSVSTLKIQRTQQEDSAVYLCASSPGAGLNTDTQYFGPGTRLTVL.

The rearrangement links TRBV27 to TRBJ1-1; D ambiguous. V was clipped by 6 bases and J by 0 bases, with 14 bases between them. The CDR3 totals 15 residues. Looked up from germline, CDR1 is MNHEY and CDR2 is SMNVEV (reference sequence). CDR3 residues: CASSPTAFMNTEAFF. Written as DNA, the CDR3 is TGTGCCAGCAGCCCCACGGCCTTTATGAACACTGAAGCTTTCTTT.

The chain has TRBV11-3 and TRBJ2-1; D is unclear. Trimming left V 1 base short and J 3 bases short, with 10 bases between. Germline CDR1 and CDR2: SGHNT and YENEEA. The CDR3 is 15 residues long. The CDR3 loop reads CASSLGPGHYNEQFF. The CDR3 coding sequence is TGTGCCAGCAGCTTAGGGCCAGGCCACTACAATGAGCAGTTCTTC.

The chain employs TRBV11-3 and TRBJ2-1; TRBD2 matches 13 bases. Germline loops: CDR1 SGHNT, CDR2 YENEEA. The V and J ends lost 5 bases and 15 bases, in that order; junction bases with no gene match: 7. This CDR3 comprises 13 residues. The CDR3 sequence: CASSPGLAGLGFF. CDR3 DNA: TGTGCCAGCAGCCCGGGACTAGCGGGACTGGGGTTCTTC.

The rearrangement uses TRBV5-6 and TRBJ2-1; D is perhaps TRBD2 (5 bases). CDR1 is SGHDT and CDR2 is YYEEEE in the germline V gene. Trimming removed 3 bases from V and 1 base from J, with 20 bases in between. The CDR3 has 18 amino acids. The CDR3 nucleotides are TGTGCCAGCAGCTCCTCAGCGGCGGGTCCTTTGTCCTACAATGAGCAGTTCTTC. Its translation: CASSSSAAGPLSYNEQFF.

V and J are TRBV21-1 and TRBJ1-1. TRBV21-1 is a listed pseudogene. The length of the CDR3 is 11 residues. The chain's CDR3 is CASSPRGEAFF. CDR3 DNA: TGTGCCAGCAGCCCCCGGGGGGAGGCTTTCTTT.

This sequence joins TRBV12-5 and TRBJ2-7; 10 bases are shared with TRBD1. Trimming took 3 bases from V and 6 from J; bases not matched to a gene: 5. The CDR3 consists of 14 residues. CDR1 is LGHNT, CDR2 FRNRAP, per germline. The DNA for the CDR3 is TGTGCTAGTGGTTTAGCGGACAGGGGGGCCGAGCAGTACTTC. This gives the protein CASGLADRGAEQYF.

V is TRBV6-1 and J is TRBJ1-2, with D maybe TRBD1 (5 bases). This CDR3 comprises 13 residues. Germline CDR1 reads MNHNS; CDR2 reads SASEGT. V was clipped by 5 bases and J by 3 bases, with 10 bases between them. The CDR3 DNA reads as TGTGCCAGCAGTCTAGGGGTCTACTATGGCTACACCTTC. This translates into CASSLGVYYGYTF.

The rearrangement links TRBV7-2 to TRBJ2-3, with 10 bases fitting TRBD2. J gave up 3 bases and V 4 bases, and 7 bases lay outside the gene matches. The germline V gene encodes CDR1 SGHTA and CDR2 FQGNSA. CDR3 length equals 16 residues. The CDR3 reads CASSSQAGGPTDTQYF. The CDR3 nucleotides are TGTGCCAGCAGCTCCCAAGCGGGAGGGCCGACAGATACGCAGTATTTT.